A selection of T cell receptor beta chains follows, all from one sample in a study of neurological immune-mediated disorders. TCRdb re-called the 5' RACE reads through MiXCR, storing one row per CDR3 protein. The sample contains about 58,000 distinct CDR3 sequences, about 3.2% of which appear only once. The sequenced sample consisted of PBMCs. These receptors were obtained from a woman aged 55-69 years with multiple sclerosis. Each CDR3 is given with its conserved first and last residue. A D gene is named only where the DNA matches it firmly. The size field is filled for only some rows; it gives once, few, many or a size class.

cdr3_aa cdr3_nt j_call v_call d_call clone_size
CAISEVSRPYEQYF TGTGCCATCAGTGAGGTGAGCCGTCCCTACGAGCAGTACTTC TRBJ2-7 TRBV10-3 . many
CASSLVEGTSTDTQYF TGTGCCAGCAGTCTGGTAGAGGGTACGAGCACAGATACGCAGTATTTT TRBJ2-3 TRBV7-2 . many
CSASWDSAHGDTQYF TGCAGTGCTAGCTGGGACAGCGCGCACGGGGATACGCAGTATTTT TRBJ2-3 TRBV20-1 TRBD1 many
CASNPGANVLTF TGTGCCAGCAATCCTGGGGCCAACGTCCTGACTTTC TRBJ2-6 TRBV2 . many
CASRMVGENEKLFF TGCGCCAGCAGGATGGTGGGGGAAAATGAAAAACTGTTTTTT TRBJ1-4 TRBV5-1 . many
CSASSSGLQETQYF TGCAGTGCTAGTTCGTCGGGGTTGCAAGAGACCCAGTACTTC TRBJ2-5 TRBV20-1 . many
CASSKPGSAVHTQYF TGTGCCAGCAGTAAGCCAGGGTCAGCCGTACATACGCAGTATTTT TRBJ2-3 TRBV27 . many
CSARVASGRDNSYNEQFF TGCAGTGCTAGAGTAGCTAGCGGGAGGGATAACTCCTACAATGAGCAGTTCTTC TRBJ2-1 TRBV20-1 TRBD2 many
CASSFTGAGTEAFF TGTGCCAGCAGCTTCACGGGGGCGGGCACTGAAGCTTTCTTT TRBJ1-1 TRBV7-2 . many
CASSPVGRGTNEKLFF TGTGCCAGCAGTCCTGTCGGGCGAGGCACTAATGAAAAACTGTTTTTT TRBJ1-4 TRBV12-3/TRBV12-4 . many
CASSSRRGEGYGYTF TGTGCCAGCAGTTCCCGCCGGGGTGAGGGCTATGGCTACACCTTC TRBJ1-2 TRBV12-3/TRBV12-4 . many
CASSRGSGGAEETQYF TGCGCCAGCAGCCGGGGTAGCGGGGGGGCGGAAGAGACCCAGTACTTC TRBJ2-5 TRBV4-1 TRBD2 many
CASSYEGEGGYEQYF TGTGCCAGCAGCTACGAGGGGGAAGGAGGTTACGAGCAGTACTTC TRBJ2-7 TRBV9 . many
CASSQPPGQGSYGYTF TGTGCCAGCAGCCAACCCCCGGGACAGGGGTCCTATGGCTACACCTTC TRBJ1-2 TRBV7-9 TRBD1 few
CASSSNQPQHF TGTGCCAGCAGCTCTAATCAGCCCCAGCATTTT TRBJ1-5 TRBV7-2 . few
CASRKGGTGNTGELFF TGTGCCAGCAGAAAAGGGGGGACAGGGAACACCGGGGAGCTGTTTTTT TRBJ2-2 TRBV6-2/TRBV6-3 TRBD1 many
CASSQVMRDPYEQYF TGTGCCAGCAGCCAAGTCATGCGGGACCCCTACGAGCAGTACTTC TRBJ2-7 TRBV4-2 . many
CASSRIGPINEQFF TGTGCCAGCAGCCGCATCGGACCCATCAATGAGCAGTTCTTC TRBJ2-1 TRBV7-2 . many
CASAHFGWGGLKNEQFF TGTGCCAGCGCCCATTTCGGGTGGGGTGGGCTAAAAAATGAGCAGTTCTTC TRBJ2-1 TRBV27 . many
CASSLVEDQPQHF TGTGCCAGCAGCCTAGTGGAGGATCAGCCCCAGCATTTT TRBJ1-5 TRBV3-1 . .
CATSDRSGDGETQYF TGTGCCACCAGTGATCGGTCCGGCGATGGGGAGACCCAGTACTTC TRBJ2-5 TRBV24-1 . few
CASSFRGLAGFLSGANVLTF TGTGCCAGCAGTTTCCGAGGACTAGCGGGTTTCCTCTCTGGGGCCAACGTCCTGACTTTC TRBJ2-6 TRBV12-3/TRBV12-4 TRBD2 medium-sized
CASSLQGLHQPQHF TGTGCCAGCAGCTTACAGGGTTTGCATCAGCCCCAGCATTTT TRBJ1-5 TRBV7-2 . many
CSVERTGWYGYTF TGCAGCGTTGAAAGGACAGGGTGGTATGGCTACACCTTC TRBJ1-2 TRBV29-1 TRBD1 many
CASSYSGGRTDTQYF TGTGCCAGCAGCTATAGCGGGGGTCGCACAGATACGCAGTATTTT TRBJ2-3 TRBV3-1 TRBD2 many
CSARTAQETQYF TGCAGTGCTAGAACTGCCCAAGAGACCCAGTACTTC TRBJ2-5 TRBV20-1 . .